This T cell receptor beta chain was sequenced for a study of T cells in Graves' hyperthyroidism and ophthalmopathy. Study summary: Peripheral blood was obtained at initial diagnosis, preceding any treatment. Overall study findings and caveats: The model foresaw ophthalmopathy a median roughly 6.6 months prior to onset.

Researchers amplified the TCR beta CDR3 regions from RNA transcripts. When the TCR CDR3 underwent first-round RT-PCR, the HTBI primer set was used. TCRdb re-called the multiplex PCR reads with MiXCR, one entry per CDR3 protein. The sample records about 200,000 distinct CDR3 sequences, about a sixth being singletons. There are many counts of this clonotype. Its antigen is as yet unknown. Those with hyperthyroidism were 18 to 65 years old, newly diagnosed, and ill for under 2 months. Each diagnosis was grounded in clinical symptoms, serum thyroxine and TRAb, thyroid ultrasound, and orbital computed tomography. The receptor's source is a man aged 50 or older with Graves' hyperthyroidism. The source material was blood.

CDR3 bases: TGTGCCATCAGTAAGAGGGGACTAGCGGGAGGTTTGAGCTCCTACGAGCAGTACTTC. It codes for CAISKRGLAGGLSSYEQYF. The rearrangement links TRBV10-3 to TRBJ2-7, with TRBD2 matching over 15 bases. This CDR3 has 19 residues. Germline CDR1 is ENHRY and CDR2 is SYGVKD. J lost 0 bases, V lost 5 bases, and 11 bases had no gene match.